A selection of T cell receptor beta chains follows, all from one sample in a study of T cell repertoires in cytomegalovirus infection. MiXCR was run by TCRdb on the reads, yielding one entry per CDR3 protein. Of about 100,000 distinct CDR3 sequences in the sample, more than 15% are singletons; the top ten hold 6.5% to 9.5%. Material for sequencing was PBMCs. The source is a human donor in good health (CMV status not recorded). Some clones in this sample may be carry-over from other donors' samples. CDR3s leave out the opening cysteine and the closing phenylalanine or tryptophan.

j_call: TRBJ2-1; v_call: TRBV12-3/TRBV12-4; cdr3_aa: ASSSRDRGFNEQF
j_call: TRBJ2-3; v_call: TRBV7-3; cdr3_aa: ASSPGLADTQY
j_call: TRBJ2-5; v_call: TRBV7-2; cdr3_aa: ASSLDGFLETQY
j_call: TRBJ1-5; v_call: TRBV6-1; cdr3_aa: ASSGRTVSNQPQH
j_call: TRBJ1-5; v_call: TRBV20-1; cdr3_aa: SAPERLGENQPQH
j_call: TRBJ2-3; v_call: TRBV7-2; cdr3_aa: ASSSRTGGAGGTQY
j_call: TRBJ2-3; v_call: TRBV7-2; cdr3_aa: ASSLGTGGLGDTQY
j_call: TRBJ1-3; v_call: TRBV7-9; cdr3_aa: ASSVPRSGNTIY
j_call: TRBJ2-3; v_call: TRBV10-3; cdr3_aa: AISVLLAGGPSTDTQY
j_call: TRBJ2-1; v_call: TRBV7-8; cdr3_aa: ASSLVSGGVF
j_call: TRBJ1-1; v_call: TRBV10-3; cdr3_aa: AIRLGAGGATEAF
j_call: TRBJ2-5; v_call: TRBV6-1; cdr3_aa: ASERPGQGTQY
j_call: TRBJ1-1; v_call: TRBV4-1; cdr3_aa: ASSQVVPGWLNTEAF
j_call: TRBJ2-5; v_call: TRBV12-3/TRBV12-4; cdr3_aa: ASSLAGGPWQETQY
j_call: TRBJ1-4; v_call: TRBV7-2; cdr3_aa: ASSPTGNEKLF
j_call: TRBJ1-5; v_call: TRBV5-6; cdr3_aa: ASSAQARQPQH
j_call: TRBJ1-2; v_call: TRBV28; cdr3_aa: ASSPWTSGAYGYT
j_call: TRBJ2-1; v_call: TRBV7-3; cdr3_aa: ASSLTYGGLQF
j_call: TRBJ2-5; v_call: TRBV2; cdr3_aa: ASTTEETQY
j_call: TRBJ2-5; v_call: TRBV28; cdr3_aa: ASSVFSEETQY
j_call: TRBJ2-3; v_call: TRBV27; cdr3_aa: ASSLRGSALTDTQY
j_call: TRBJ2-3; v_call: TRBV14; cdr3_aa: ARGQTDTQY